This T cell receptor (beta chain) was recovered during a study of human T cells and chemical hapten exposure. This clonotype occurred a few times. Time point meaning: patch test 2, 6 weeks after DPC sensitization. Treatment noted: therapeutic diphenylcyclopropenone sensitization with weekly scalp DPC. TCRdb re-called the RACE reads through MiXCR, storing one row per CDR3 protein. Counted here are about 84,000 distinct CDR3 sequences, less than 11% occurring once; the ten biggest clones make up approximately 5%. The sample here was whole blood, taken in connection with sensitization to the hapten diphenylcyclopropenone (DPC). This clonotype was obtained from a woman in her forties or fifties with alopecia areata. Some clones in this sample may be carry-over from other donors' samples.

CDR3 coding DNA: TGTGCCTCACTCCCGGGACAGTATAATTCACCCCTCCACTTT. Amino acid sequence: CASLPGQYNSPLHF. This chain links TRBV28 with TRBJ1-6, with 7 bases matching TRBD1. The ends lost 11 bases at V and 4 bases at J; junction bases unmatched: 8. The CDR3 sequence is 14 residues long. CDR1 and CDR2 (germline): MDHEN, SYDVKM. The full variable domain, in which reference TRBV28 and TRBJ1-6 provide the parts outside the CDR3, is DVKVTQSSRYLVKRTGEKVFLECVQDMDHENMFWYRQDPGLGLRLIYFSYDVKMKEKGDIPEGYSVSREKKERFSLILESASTNQTSMYLCASLPGQYNSPLHFGNGTRLTVT.